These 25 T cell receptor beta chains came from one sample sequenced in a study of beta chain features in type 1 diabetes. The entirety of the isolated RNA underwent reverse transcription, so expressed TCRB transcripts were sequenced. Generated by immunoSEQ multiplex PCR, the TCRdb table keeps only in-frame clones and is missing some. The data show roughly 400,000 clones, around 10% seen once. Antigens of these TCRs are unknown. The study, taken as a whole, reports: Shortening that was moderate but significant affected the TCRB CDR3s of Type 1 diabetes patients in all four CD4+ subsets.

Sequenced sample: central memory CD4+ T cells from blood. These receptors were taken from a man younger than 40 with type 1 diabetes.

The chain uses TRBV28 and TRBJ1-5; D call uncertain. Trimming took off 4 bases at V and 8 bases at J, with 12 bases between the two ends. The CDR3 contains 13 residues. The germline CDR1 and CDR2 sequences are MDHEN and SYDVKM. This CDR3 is CASSSPEVEPQHF. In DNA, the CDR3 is TGTGCCAGCAGTTCTCCCGAGGTAGAGCCCCAGCATTTT. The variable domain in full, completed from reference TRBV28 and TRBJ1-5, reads DVKVTQSSRYLVKRTGEKVFLECVQDMDHENMFWYRQDPGLGLRLIYFSYDVKMKEKGDIPEGYSVSREKKERFSLILESASTNQTSMYLCASSSPEVEPQHFGDGTRLSIL.

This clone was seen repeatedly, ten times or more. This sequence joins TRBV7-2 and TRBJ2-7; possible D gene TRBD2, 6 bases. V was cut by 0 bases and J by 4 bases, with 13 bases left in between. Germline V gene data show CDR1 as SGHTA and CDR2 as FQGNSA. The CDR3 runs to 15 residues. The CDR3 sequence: CASSLAVGGEYEQYF. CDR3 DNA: TGTGCCAGCAGCTTAGCGGTGGGAGGTGAATACGAGCAGTACTTC.

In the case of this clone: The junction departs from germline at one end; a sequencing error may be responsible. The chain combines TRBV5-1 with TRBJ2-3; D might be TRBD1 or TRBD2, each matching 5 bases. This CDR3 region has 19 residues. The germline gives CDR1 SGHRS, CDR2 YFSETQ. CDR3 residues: CTSRGECILLNSETDTQYF. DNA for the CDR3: TGCACCAGCCGGGGCGAGTGCATTTTACTCAACTCTGAGACAGATACGCAGTATTTT. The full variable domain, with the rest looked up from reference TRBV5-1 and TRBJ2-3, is KAGVTQTPRYLIKTRGQQVTLSCSPISGHRSVSWYQQTPGQGLQFLFEYFSETQRNKGNFPGRFSGRQFSNSRSEMNVSTLELGDSALYLCTSRGECILLNSETDTQYFGPGTRLTVL.

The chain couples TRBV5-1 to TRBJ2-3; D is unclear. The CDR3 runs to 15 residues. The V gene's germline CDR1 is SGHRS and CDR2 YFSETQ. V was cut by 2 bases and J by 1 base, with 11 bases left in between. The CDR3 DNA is TGCGCCAGCAGCTTTTTAGGGTTCGGCACAGATACGCAGTATTTT. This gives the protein CASSFLGFGTDTQYF.

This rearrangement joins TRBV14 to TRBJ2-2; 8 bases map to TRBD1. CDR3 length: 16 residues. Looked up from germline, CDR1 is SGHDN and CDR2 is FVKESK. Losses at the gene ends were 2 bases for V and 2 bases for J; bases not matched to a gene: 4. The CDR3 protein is CASSQQGAANTGELFF. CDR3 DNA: TGTGCCAGCAGCCAACAGGGGGCCGCTAACACCGGGGAGCTGTTTTTT.

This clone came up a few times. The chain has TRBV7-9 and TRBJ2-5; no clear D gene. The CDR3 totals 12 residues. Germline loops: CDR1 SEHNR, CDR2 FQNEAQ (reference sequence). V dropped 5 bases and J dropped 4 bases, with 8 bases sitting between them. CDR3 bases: TGTGCCAGCAGCCCAACACGAGAGACCCAGTACTTC. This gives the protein CASSPTRETQYF.

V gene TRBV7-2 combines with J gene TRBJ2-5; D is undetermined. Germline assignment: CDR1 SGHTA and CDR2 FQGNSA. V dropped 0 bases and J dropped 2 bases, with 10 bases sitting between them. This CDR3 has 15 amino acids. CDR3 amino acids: CASSLAWQTQETQYF. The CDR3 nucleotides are TGTGCCAGCAGCTTAGCCTGGCAGACTCAAGAGACCCAGTACTTC.

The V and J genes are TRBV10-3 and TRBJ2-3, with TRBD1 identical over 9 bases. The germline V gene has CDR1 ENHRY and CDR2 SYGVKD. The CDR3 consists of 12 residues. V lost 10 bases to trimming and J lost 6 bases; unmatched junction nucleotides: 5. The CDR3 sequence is CATTGGLDTQYF. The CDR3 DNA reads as TGTGCCACGACAGGGGGTCTGGATACGCAGTATTTT.

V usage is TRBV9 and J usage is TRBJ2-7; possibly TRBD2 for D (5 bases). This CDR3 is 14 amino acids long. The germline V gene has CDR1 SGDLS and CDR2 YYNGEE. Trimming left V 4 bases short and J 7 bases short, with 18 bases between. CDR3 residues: CASSPFMGEGEQYF. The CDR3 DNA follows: TGTGCCAGCAGCCCCTTTATGGGAGAAGGTGAGCAGTACTTC.

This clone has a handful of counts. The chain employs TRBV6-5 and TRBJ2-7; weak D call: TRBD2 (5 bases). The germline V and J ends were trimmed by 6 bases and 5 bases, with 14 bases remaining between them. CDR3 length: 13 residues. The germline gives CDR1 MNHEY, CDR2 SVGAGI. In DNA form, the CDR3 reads TGTGCCAGCAGCCTACGGGGTGGCGACGAGCAGTACTTC. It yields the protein CASSLRGGDEQYF.

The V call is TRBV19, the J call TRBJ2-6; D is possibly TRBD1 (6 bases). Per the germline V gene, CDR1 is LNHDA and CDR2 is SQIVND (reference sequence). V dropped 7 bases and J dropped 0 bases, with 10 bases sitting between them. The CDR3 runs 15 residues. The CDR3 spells CASKDRPSGANVLTF. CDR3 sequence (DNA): TGTGCCAGTAAAGACAGGCCCTCTGGGGCCAACGTCCTGACTTTC.

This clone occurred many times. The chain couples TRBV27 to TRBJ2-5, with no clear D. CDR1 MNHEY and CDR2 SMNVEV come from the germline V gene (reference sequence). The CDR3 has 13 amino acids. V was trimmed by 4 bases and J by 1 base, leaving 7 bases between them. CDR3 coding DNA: TGTGCCAGCAGTTCTACGTTCCAAGAGACCCAGTACTTC. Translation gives CASSSTFQETQYF.

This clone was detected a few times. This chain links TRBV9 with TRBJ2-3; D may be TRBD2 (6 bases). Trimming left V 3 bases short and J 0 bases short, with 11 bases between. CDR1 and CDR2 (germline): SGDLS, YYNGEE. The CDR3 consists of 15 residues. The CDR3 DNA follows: TGTGCCAGCAGCGCGAGCGGGTCTAGCACAGATACGCAGTATTTT. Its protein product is CASSASGSSTDTQYF.

The CDR3 reads CAWRFSRAEAFF. CDR3 nucleotides: TGTGCCTGGAGGTTTAGCAGGGCTGAAGCTTTCTTT. The gene calls are TRBV30 and TRBJ1-1; TRBD1 is a possible D gene (5 bases). Germline lookup yields CDR1 GTSNPN and CDR2 SVGIG (reference sequence). CDR3 length: 12 residues. Trimming took 3 bases from V and 6 from J, leaving 11 bases between them.

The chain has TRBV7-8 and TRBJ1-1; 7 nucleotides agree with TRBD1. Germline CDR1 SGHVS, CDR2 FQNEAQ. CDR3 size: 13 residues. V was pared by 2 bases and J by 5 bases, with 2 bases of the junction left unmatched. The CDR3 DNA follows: TGTGCCAGCAGCTTACAGGGGGAGACTGAAGCTTTCTTT. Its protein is CASSLQGETEAFF. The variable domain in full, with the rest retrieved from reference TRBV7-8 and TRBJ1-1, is GAGVSQSPRYKVAKRGQDVALRCDPISGHVSLFWYQQALGQGPEFLTYFQNEAQLDKSGLPSDRFFAERPEGSVSTLKIQRTQQEDSAVYLCASSLQGETEAFFGQGTRLTVV.

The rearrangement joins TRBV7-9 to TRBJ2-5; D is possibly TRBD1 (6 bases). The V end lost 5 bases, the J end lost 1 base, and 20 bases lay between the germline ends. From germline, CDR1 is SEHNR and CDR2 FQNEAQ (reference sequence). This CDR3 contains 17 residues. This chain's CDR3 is CASSPTRGRGSQETQYF. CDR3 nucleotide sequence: TGTGCCAGCAGCCCAACGAGGGGCAGGGGCTCCCAAGAGACCCAGTACTTC.

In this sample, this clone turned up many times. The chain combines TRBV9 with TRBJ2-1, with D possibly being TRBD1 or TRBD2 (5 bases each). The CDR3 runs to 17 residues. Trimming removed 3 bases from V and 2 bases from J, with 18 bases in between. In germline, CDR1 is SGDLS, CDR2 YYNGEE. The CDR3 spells CASSARGDSGTYNEQFF. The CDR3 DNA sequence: TGTGCCAGCAGCGCGCGAGGGGATTCAGGCACCTACAATGAGCAGTTCTTC.

For the CDR3, the DNA is TGTGCCAGTAGTTCGCACCGGGACAGAAATCAGCCCCAGCATTTT. Translating it yields CASSSHRDRNQPQHF. This chain joins TRBV19 and TRBJ1-5; 7 bases map to TRBD1. There are 15 residues in the CDR3. With V trimmed by 5 bases and J by 4 bases, 8 bases remained unmatched. Germline assignment: CDR1 LNHDA and CDR2 SQIVND (reference sequence).

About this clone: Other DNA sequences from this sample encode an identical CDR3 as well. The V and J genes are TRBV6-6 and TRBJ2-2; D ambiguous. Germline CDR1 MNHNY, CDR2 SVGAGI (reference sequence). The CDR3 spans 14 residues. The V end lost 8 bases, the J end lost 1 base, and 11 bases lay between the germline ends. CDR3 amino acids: CASSPYRNTGELFF. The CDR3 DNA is TGTGCCAGCTCCCCATACCGGAACACCGGGGAGCTGTTTTTT.

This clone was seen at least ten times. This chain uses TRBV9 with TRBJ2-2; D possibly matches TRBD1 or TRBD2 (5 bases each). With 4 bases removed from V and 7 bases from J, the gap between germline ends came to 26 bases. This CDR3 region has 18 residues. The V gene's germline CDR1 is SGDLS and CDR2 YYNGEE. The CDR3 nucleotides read TGTGCCAGCAGCTCGCCTCCGGGACGGACACATCAGGGCGGGGAGCTGTTTTTT. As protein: CASSSPPGRTHQGGELFF.

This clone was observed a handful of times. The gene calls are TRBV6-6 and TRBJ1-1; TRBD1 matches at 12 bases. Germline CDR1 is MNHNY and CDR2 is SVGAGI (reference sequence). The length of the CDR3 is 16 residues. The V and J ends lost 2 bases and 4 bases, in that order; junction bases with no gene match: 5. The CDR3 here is CASSYGTGGAGTEAFF. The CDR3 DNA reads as TGTGCCAGCAGTTACGGGACAGGGGGCGCGGGCACTGAAGCTTTCTTT.

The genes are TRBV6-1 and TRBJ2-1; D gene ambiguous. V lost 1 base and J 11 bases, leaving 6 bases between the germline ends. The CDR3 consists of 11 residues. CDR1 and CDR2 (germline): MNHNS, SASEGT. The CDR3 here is CASSEDNKQFF. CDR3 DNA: TGTGCCAGCAGTGAAGATAATAAGCAGTTCTTC.

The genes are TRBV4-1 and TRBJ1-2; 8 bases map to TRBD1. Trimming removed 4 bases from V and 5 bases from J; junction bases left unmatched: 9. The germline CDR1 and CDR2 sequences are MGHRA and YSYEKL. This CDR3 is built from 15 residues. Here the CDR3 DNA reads TGCGCCAGCAGCCGCTTAGGGACAGGCGGTTATGGCTACACCTTC. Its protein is CASSRLGTGGYGYTF.

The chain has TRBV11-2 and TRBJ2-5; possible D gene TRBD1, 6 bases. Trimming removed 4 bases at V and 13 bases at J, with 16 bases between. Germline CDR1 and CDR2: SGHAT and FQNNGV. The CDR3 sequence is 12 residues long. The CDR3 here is CASSSLQGPLYF. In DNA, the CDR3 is TGTGCCAGCAGCTCCTTACAGGGCCCACTGTACTTC.

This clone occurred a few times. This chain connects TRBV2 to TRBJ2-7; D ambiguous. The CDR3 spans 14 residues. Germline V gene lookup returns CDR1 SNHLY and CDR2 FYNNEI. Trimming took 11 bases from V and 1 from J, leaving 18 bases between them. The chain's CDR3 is CAGKGNRDSYEQYF. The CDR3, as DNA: TGTGCCGGGAAAGGTAACAGAGATTCCTACGAGCAGTACTTC.